This note documents a single T cell receptor (beta chain) sequence. Its antigen is not known. TCRdb keeps only in-frame clones here, not all; method: immunoSEQ multiplex PCR. Of 150,000 or so clones in the sample, around nine tenths are singletons; the top ten hold about 12%. This record belongs to a study of radiation and T cells in renal cell carcinoma. Across the study: Nephrectomy followed 15 Gy stereotactic body radiation by 4 weeks.

Study outcomes and limitations: Top tumor clonotypes rose in blood 2 weeks post-radiation, then contracted.

CDR3 length: 16 amino acids. V was clipped by 2 bases and J by 6 bases; unmatched bases: 7. Germline CDR1 MNHNY, CDR2 SVGAGI (reference sequence). Time point described: baseline pretreatment blood. Treatment given: 15 Gy SBRT to primary tumor, nephrectomy 4 weeks later. After SBRT, blood was collected at 2 and 4 weeks, plus baseline. This renal cell carcinoma was of the clear cell type. The genes are TRBV6-6 and TRBJ2-1; TRBD1 matches at 10 bases. This TCR was sampled from a woman between 50 and 59 years old with renal cell carcinoma. The material was blood, obtained from a patient whose treatment included radiotherapy and nephrectomy. The CDR3 DNA sequence: TGTGCCAGCAGTTACCCATCGGGACAGGGGAGCAATGAGCAGTTCTTC. It translates to CASSYPSGQGSNEQFF.